These 26 T cell receptor beta chains were sequenced from one sample in a study of blood T cells in healthy people across ages. Combining a sample-barcoded 5' primer with a J-beta primer mix, a second PCR ran for roughly 7 to 12 cycles. TCRdb passed the 5' RACE reads through MiXCR, listing each CDR3 protein once. The sample includes some 1,800,000 distinct CDR3 sequences, 39% of them seen just once. The sequencing input was blood. These receptors were taken from a human donor in good health.

The chain uses TRBV9 and TRBJ2-1; 7 bases map to TRBD2. V lost 0 bases, J lost 4 bases, and 4 bases stayed unmatched. Germline assignment: CDR1 SGDLS and CDR2 YYNGEE. The CDR3 totals 15 residues. The CDR3 spells CASSVGRAGYNEQFF. In DNA, the CDR3 is TGTGCCAGCAGCGTAGGTCGAGCGGGGTACAATGAGCAGTTCTTC.

This clonotype was observed a handful of times. This CDR3 reads CASSLAGEKIDEQYF. The DNA for the CDR3 is TGTGCCAGCAGTTTGGCAGGGGAAAAAATCGACGAGCAGTACTTC. The chain couples TRBV12-3 or TRBV12-4 to TRBJ2-7, with D possibly being TRBD1 (6 bases). The CDR3 is made up of 15 amino acids. V lost 3 bases and J lost 5, with 17 bases in between.

The chain uses TRBV6-1 and TRBJ2-7; 8 bases match TRBD2. Trimming removed 1 base from V and 2 bases from J; junction bases left unmatched: 1. This CDR3 is 14 amino acids long. The germline CDR1 and CDR2 sequences are MNHNS and SASEGT. The chain's CDR3 is CASSEGAGAYEQYF. The CDR3 nucleotides are TGTGCCAGCAGTGAAGGAGCGGGGGCCTACGAGCAGTACTTC.

The gene calls are TRBV29-1 and TRBJ2-1; D is ambiguous. Germline V gene data show CDR1 as SQVTM and CDR2 as ANQGSEA. There are 15 residues in the CDR3. The V end was cut by 2 bases, the J end by 4 bases, with 15 bases between. This CDR3 is CSVELGQILYNEQFF. CDR3 bases: TGCAGCGTTGAACTCGGGCAGATACTTTACAATGAGCAGTTCTTC.

Only a few counts were recorded for this clonotype. This rearrangement joins TRBV6-5 to TRBJ2-7, with a possible D match to TRBD1 (6 bases). Germline CDR1 is MNHEY and CDR2 is SVGAGI. V shed 2 bases and J shed 1 base, with 12 bases lying between them. The CDR3 spans 15 residues. CDR3 in DNA: TGTGCCAGCAGTTACCGAAGGACAGTATCCTACGAGCAGTACTTC. It is translated as CASSYRRTVSYEQYF.

The genes are TRBV5-1 and TRBJ1-2; D gene unclear. CDR1 and CDR2 (germline): SGHRS, YFSETQ. Trimming took off 0 bases at V and 4 bases at J, with 7 bases between the two ends. The CDR3 sequence is 13 residues long. CDR3: CASSLGATYGYTF. CDR3 in DNA: TGCGCCAGCAGCTTGGGGGCTACCTATGGCTACACCTTC.

CDR3 sequence: CAISPGQGAREQYF. CDR3 nucleotide sequence: TGTGCCATCAGCCCGGGACAGGGGGCGCGGGAGCAGTACTTC. J is TRBJ2-7 and V is TRBV10-3, with 12 bases aligning to TRBD1. This CDR3 has 14 amino acids. V trimming: 6 bases; J trimming: 7 bases; junction bases outside the gene matches: 7. Germline V CDR1 and CDR2: ENHRY, SYGVKD.

J is TRBJ2-3 and V is TRBV4-3; D is perhaps TRBD1 or TRBD2 (6 bases each). CDR3 length: 12 amino acids. With 4 bases removed from V and 8 bases from J, the gap between germline ends came to 10 bases. Germline assignment: CDR1 LGHNA and CDR2 YSLEER. CDR3 loop: CASSRRGGTQYF. The CDR3 coding sequence is TGCGCCAGCAGCCGCAGGGGAGGTACGCAGTATTTT.

This chain connects TRBV16 to TRBJ2-7; the D is unclear. V was trimmed by 6 bases and J by 0 bases, leaving 12 bases between them. The V gene's germline CDR1 is KGHSY and CDR2 FQNENV. The CDR3 length is 14 residues. The CDR3 DNA sequence: TGTGCCAGCAGAAACCCTGTCAGCTCCTACGAGCAGTACTTC. This translates into CASRNPVSSYEQYF.

V is TRBV10-3 and J is TRBJ2-3; TRBD1 matches 8 bases. V dropped 11 bases and J dropped 4; count of bases not matched to a gene: 8. The CDR3 sequence is 13 residues long. Germline-derived CDR1 and CDR2 are ENHRY and SYGVKD. The CDR3 nucleotides read TGTGCCGCGACAGGGGAAGATCCAGATACGCAGTATTTT. Its protein is CAATGEDPDTQYF.

This clonotype was detected a few times. V is TRBV5-1 and J is TRBJ2-2; D remains ambiguous. With 1 base removed from V and 5 bases from J, the gap between germline ends came to 15 bases. CDR1 is SGHRS and CDR2 is YFSETQ in the germline V gene. The CDR3 covers 16 residues. The CDR3 loop is CASSLWAGLSTGELFF. Written as DNA, the CDR3 is TGCGCCAGCAGCTTGTGGGCCGGGTTGAGTACCGGGGAGCTGTTTTTT.

CDR3 DNA: TGTGCCAGCAGCAAAGTTGAGAGCTCCTACGAGCAGTACTTC. Protein: CASSKVESSYEQYF. The rearrangement links TRBV21-1 to TRBJ2-7. TRBV21-1 is a pseudogene locus. The CDR3 runs 14 residues.

This clonotype was observed a handful of times. The chain links TRBV15 to TRBJ1-1, with D tentatively TRBD1 (5 bases). V lost 0 bases, J lost 1 base, and 9 bases lay in between. Germline CDR1 LNHNV, CDR2 YYDKDF (reference sequence). This CDR3 is built from 15 residues. CDR3 nucleotide sequence: TGTGCCACCAGCAGAGATTCCGGGGGGAACACTGAAGCTTTCTTT. Translated: CATSRDSGGNTEAFF.

This clonotype was counted a single time. An end of the junction differs from the germline gene, which may be a read error. This CDR3 reads CASSARTGANVRTF. CDR3 bases: TGTGCCAGCAGCGCCCGAACCGGGGCCAACGTCCGGACTTTC. The chain recombines TRBV13 with TRBJ2-6; D may match TRBD1 or TRBD2 (5 bases each). The CDR3 has 14 residues. Germline V CDR1 and CDR2: PRHDT, FYEKMQ (reference sequence).

The J gene is TRBJ1-5, the V gene TRBV29-1, with D perhaps TRBD1 (5 bases). V lost 6 bases to trimming and J lost 7 bases, with 16 bases between them. Per the germline V gene, CDR1 is SQVTM and CDR2 is ANQGSEA. This CDR3 comprises 13 residues. The CDR3 region is CSVGQGWGQPQHF. CDR3 in DNA: TGCAGCGTGGGTCAAGGTTGGGGGCAGCCCCAGCATTTT.

The genes are TRBV10-3 and TRBJ2-7; TRBD1 or TRBD2 may be the D gene (5 bases each). V lost 5 bases and J 1 base, leaving 27 bases between the germline ends. The CDR3 totals 19 residues. Germline lookup yields CDR1 ENHRY and CDR2 SYGVKD. CDR3 in DNA: TGTGCCATCAGTTTCACACCCCAGAGAGGGGCTCAGAAATCCTACGAGCAGTACTTC. Translating gives CAISFTPQRGAQKSYEQYF.

This clonotype has at least ten counts. J is TRBJ2-7 and V is TRBV9; a weak D match, TRBD2 (5 bases). Germline-derived CDR1 and CDR2 are SGDLS and YYNGEE. The V gene lost 0 bases and the J gene lost 2 bases, with 12 bases spanning the gap. The CDR3 is made up of 15 amino acids. The CDR3 is CASSVEGSAAYEQYF. The CDR3 DNA is TGTGCCAGCAGCGTAGAGGGTAGCGCCGCCTACGAGCAGTACTTC.

V and J are TRBV4-1 and TRBJ1-2; D is ambiguous. The CDR3 has 20 residues. Between the trimmed V and J ends, which lost 0 bases and 4 bases, there was a span of 27 bases. Germline V CDR1 and CDR2: MGHRA, YSYEKL. The CDR3 DNA follows: TGCGCCAGCAGCCAAGATACCCCACGTGGGATCCCGGCGTTTTCCTATGGCTACACCTTC. Translated: CASSQDTPRGIPAFSYGYTF.

This clonotype was picked up a small number of times. The rearrangement links TRBV12-3 or TRBV12-4 to TRBJ2-2; D call uncertain. This CDR3 is built from 12 residues. CDR3 bases: TGTGCGTGGGCGGAGAACACCGGGGAGCTGTTTTTT. Its protein is CAWAENTGELFF.

This clonotype was counted only a few times. V and J are TRBV12-3 or TRBV12-4 and TRBJ2-3; 8 bases are a match to TRBD1. This CDR3 has 14 amino acids. The trim removed 10 bases at V and 6 bases at J, leaving 12 bases unmatched. The CDR3 loop is CATSSRQGRDTQYF. As DNA, the CDR3 is TGTGCCACCTCAAGCCGACAGGGGCGCGATACGCAGTATTTT.

The table lists this clonotype with a few counts. The chain employs TRBV25-1 and TRBJ2-7, with 12 bases matching TRBD1. The CDR3 consists of 13 residues. From germline, CDR1 is MGHDK and CDR2 SYGVNS. V was pared by 8 bases and J by 6 bases, with 5 bases of the junction left unmatched. CDR3 DNA sequence: TGTGCCAGCCCACCGGGACAGGGGGCCGAGCAGTACTTC. Translated: CASPPGQGAEQYF.

This clonotype was observed many times. The chain is built from TRBV12-3 or TRBV12-4 and TRBJ1-2, with 7 bases aligning to TRBD1. The CDR3 runs 13 residues. Trimming removed 6 bases from V and 2 bases from J; junction bases left unmatched: 3. The CDR3 reads CASSPTGNYGYTF. The CDR3 DNA reads as TGTGCCAGCAGCCCGACAGGGAACTATGGCTACACCTTC.

V and J are TRBV7-9 and TRBJ2-2; 8 positions match TRBD2. V gave up 1 base and J gave up 1 base; unmatched junction bases: 2. This CDR3 spans 16 amino acids. Germline values: CDR1 SEHNR, CDR2 FQNEAQ (reference sequence). CDR3 protein: CASSLVLAVNTGELFF. CDR3 DNA: TGTGCCAGCAGCTTAGTACTAGCGGTGAACACCGGGGAGCTGTTTTTT.

This clonotype was observed a few times. The V gene is TRBV11-2, the J gene TRBJ2-3; D not certain. Trimming removed 7 bases at V and 6 bases at J, with 11 bases between. Germline CDR1 is SGHAT and CDR2 is FQNNGV. The CDR3 has 12 residues. The CDR3, as DNA: TGTGCCAGCACCCAACTCCGGGATACGCAGTATTTT. Amino acids: CASTQLRDTQYF.

The J gene is TRBJ2-4, the V gene TRBV5-1, with 7 bases matching TRBD2. Germline loops: CDR1 SGHRS, CDR2 YFSETQ. The CDR3 consists of 14 residues. V was clipped by 5 bases and J by 6 bases; unmatched bases: 8. The CDR3: CASSVDPGGNIQYF. CDR3 bases: TGCGCCAGCAGTGTCGATCCGGGGGGAAACATTCAGTACTTC.

This clonotype was seen repeatedly, ten times or more. The chain employs TRBV7-8 and TRBJ2-5, with 7 nucleotides matching TRBD2. With 7 bases clipped from V and 5 bases from J, the junction kept 13 bases outside the gene matches. The CDR3 runs 15 residues. Germline CDR1 reads SGHVS; CDR2 reads FQNEAQ. CDR3 residues: CASTDGGSEGETQYF. Here the CDR3 DNA reads TGTGCCAGCACCGACGGGGGGTCGGAGGGGGAGACCCAGTACTTC.